This T cell receptor (beta chain) was obtained from a study of blood T cell repertoires in COVID-19. Study information: In each case, the material was cDNA or gDNA derived from T cells, B-cell-depleted T cells, or PBMCs.

The CDR3 totals 15 residues. The germline V and J ends were trimmed by 3 bases and 2 bases, with 11 bases remaining between them. Germline V gene sequence: CDR1 KGHSH, CDR2 LQKENI. Assay: immunoSEQ multiplex PCR; the TCRdb copy retains only in-frame clones and omits some. The sample lists about 31,000 clones, 91% seen once, with about 4.9% in the top ten. The sample was peripheral blood. The sequence came from a human donor in a cohort sampled during active COVID-19. The chain is built from TRBV18 and TRBJ1-5; D gene ambiguous. In DNA, the CDR3 is TGTGCCAGCTCACCGGTTGCGAGGGGCAATCAGCCCCAGCATTTT. It is translated as CASSPVARGNQPQHF.